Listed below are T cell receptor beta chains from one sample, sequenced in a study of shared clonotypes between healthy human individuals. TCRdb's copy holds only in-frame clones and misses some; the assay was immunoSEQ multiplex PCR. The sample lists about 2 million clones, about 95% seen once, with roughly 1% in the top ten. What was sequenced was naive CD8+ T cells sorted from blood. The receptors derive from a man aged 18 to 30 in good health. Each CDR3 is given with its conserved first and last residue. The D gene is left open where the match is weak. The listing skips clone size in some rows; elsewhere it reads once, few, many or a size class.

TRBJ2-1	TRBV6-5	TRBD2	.	TGTGCCAGCAGTTACGGGGGGGAAGCGGGAAATGAGCAGTTCTTC	CASSYGGEAGNEQFF
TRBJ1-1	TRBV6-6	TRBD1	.	TGTGCCAGCAGTGGTGGGACAGGGTTGGTTCAAGCTTTCTTT	CASSGGTGLVQAFF
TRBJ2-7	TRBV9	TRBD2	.	TGTGCCAGCAGCGTCCCCAGGGACAGGCCAAATAGCGGGAGGGCCTTTAACCTCGCCTACGAGCAGTACTTC	CASSVPRDRPNSGRAFNLAYEQYF
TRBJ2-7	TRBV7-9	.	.	TGTGCCAGCAGCCCCTACGAGCAGTACTTC	CASSPYEQYF
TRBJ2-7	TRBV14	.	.	TGTGCCAGCAGCCAGTTCTCAGGGGTGAACAACGAGCAGTACTTC	CASSQFSGVNNEQYF
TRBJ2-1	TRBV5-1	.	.	TGCGCCAGCAGCTTGGACCTACAGACCAGCTCCTACAATGAGCAGTTCTTC	CASSLDLQTSSYNEQFF
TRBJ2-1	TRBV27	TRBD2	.	TGTGCCAGCAGTTTACCCGGGACTAGACGAAATGAGCAGTTCTTC	CASSLPGTRRNEQFF
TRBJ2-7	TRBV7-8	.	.	TGTGCCAGCAGCCCCAGGGGGGGGATAGGGCTCTACGAGCAGTACTTC	CASSPRGGIGLYEQYF
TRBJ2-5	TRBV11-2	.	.	TGTGCCAGCAGCTTAGAAGTAGTGGAGACCCAGTACTTC	CASSLEVVETQYF
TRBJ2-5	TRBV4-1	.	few	TGCGCCAGCAGCCTGGACAGAGAAGAGACCCAGTACTTC	CASSLDREETQYF
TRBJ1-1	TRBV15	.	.	TGTGCCACCAGCAGAGACGGACCTTTGAACACTGAAGCTTTCTTT	CATSRDGPLNTEAFF
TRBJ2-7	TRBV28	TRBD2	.	TGTGCCAGCAGTTTTCGGCTAGCGGGAGGGGTCGAGCAGTACTTC	CASSFRLAGGVEQYF
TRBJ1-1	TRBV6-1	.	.	TGTGCCAGCAGTGATATTGGGGAGCACCCTGAAGCTTTCTTT	CASSDIGEHPEAFF
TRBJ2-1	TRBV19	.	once	TGTGCCAGTAGTTTCGGACTACCTAATGAGCAGTTCTTC	CASSFGLPNEQFF
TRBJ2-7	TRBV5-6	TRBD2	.	TGTGCCAGCAGCTTGGGCGGGAGTGTCCACGAGCAGTACTTC	CASSLGGSVHEQYF
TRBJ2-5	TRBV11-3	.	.	TGTGCCAGCAGCTTAGATCCAGAAGAGACCCAGTACTTC	CASSLDPEETQYF
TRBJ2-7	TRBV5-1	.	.	TGCGCCAGCAGCTCAAGCCGGGGGAATCTGTACGAGCAGTACTTC	CASSSSRGNLYEQYF
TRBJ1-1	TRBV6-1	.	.	TGTGCCAGCAGTGAGGCCCAGGGGAGCACTGAAGCTTTCTTT	CASSEAQGSTEAFF
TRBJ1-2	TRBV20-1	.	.	TGCAGTGCTATTGGCTACACCTTC	CSAIGYTF